Listed here are 23 T cell receptor beta chains from one sample, sequenced in a study of shared clonotypes between healthy human individuals. Sequencing was performed with immunoSEQ multiplex PCR; in TCRdb, only in-frame clones are kept and a portion is missing. The table includes more than 550,000 clones, approximately 77% detected once. Sample: memory CD4+ T cells sorted from blood. Subset denoted: CD45RA-negative fraction. These receptors originate from a young woman in good health.

The V call is TRBV5-1, the J call TRBJ2-5; possibly TRBD2 for D (6 bases). Germline CDR1 SGHRS, CDR2 YFSETQ. Trimming took off 4 bases at V and 1 base at J, with 17 bases between the two ends. CDR3 length equals 16 residues. The CDR3 bases are TGCGCCAGCAGCCCCGGTGTGGCGGGATCCCAAGAGACCCAGTACTTC. Encoded protein: CASSPGVAGSQETQYF.

V gene TRBV28 combines with J gene TRBJ2-7; the D is unclear. The germline gives CDR1 MDHEN, CDR2 SYDVKM. V lost 5 bases, J lost 3 bases, and 14 bases lay in between. CDR3 length: 14 residues. CDR3 residues: CASSPPQDLYEQYF. CDR3 DNA: TGTGCCAGCAGTCCCCCGCAGGACCTCTACGAGCAGTACTTC.

This chain connects TRBV6-6 to TRBJ2-2; D could derive from TRBD1 or TRBD2 (5 bases each). Germline V gene sequence: CDR1 MNHNY, CDR2 SVGAGI (reference sequence). This CDR3 is 16 amino acids long. Deletions cut 0 bases from V and 2 bases from J, with 10 bases between. CDR3 bases: TGTGCCAGCAGTTACTCTGGGACGATCAACACCGGGGAGCTGTTTTTT. Its translation: CASSYSGTINTGELFF.

The chain links TRBV5-1 to TRBJ1-4, with D perhaps TRBD1 (5 bases). V was cut by 5 bases and J by 5 bases, with 13 bases left in between. The germline V gene encodes CDR1 SGHRS and CDR2 YFSETQ. This CDR3 contains 14 residues. The DNA for the CDR3 is TGCGCCAGCAGGATGGGGACTGACAATGAAAAACTGTTTTTT. This codes for CASRMGTDNEKLFF. The full variable domain, its missing parts supplied by reference TRBV5-1 and TRBJ1-4, is KAGVTQTPRYLIKTRGQQVTLSCSPISGHRSVSWYQQTPGQGLQFLFEYFSETQRNKGNFPGRFSGRQFSNSRSEMNVSTLELGDSALYLCASRMGTDNEKLFFGSGTQLSVL.

The table lists this clone with a few counts. Distinct nucleotide sequences in the sample also encode this CDR3. This chain uses TRBV18 with TRBJ1-5; TRBD1 aligns across 9 bases. Germline assignment: CDR1 KGHSH and CDR2 LQKENI. The CDR3 has 14 amino acids. After removal of 3 bases from V and 6 bases from J, the junction contained 3 bases not matched to a gene. CDR3 sequence: CASSPGQGGQPQHF. The CDR3 DNA reads TGTGCCAGCTCACCGGGACAGGGCGGTCAGCCCCAGCATTTT.

The chain employs TRBV5-1 and TRBJ2-7; 10 bases fit TRBD1. The CDR3 length is 15 residues. The junction had 5 bases not matched to a gene; V was cut back by 2 bases and J by 3 bases. From germline, CDR1 is SGHRS and CDR2 YFSETQ. The DNA for the CDR3 is TGCGCCAGCAGCTTTGACAGGGGGCACAACTACGAGCAGTACTTC. Protein sequence: CASSFDRGHNYEQYF. Together with reference TRBV5-1 and TRBJ2-7, the CDR3 gives the full variable domain: KAGVTQTPRYLIKTRGQQVTLSCSPISGHRSVSWYQQTPGQGLQFLFEYFSETQRNKGNFPGRFSGRQFSNSRSEMNVSTLELGDSALYLCASSFDRGHNYEQYFGPGTRLTVT.

This clone was observed many times. CDR3 loop: CASRLLGTSGITGELFF. The CDR3 bases are TGCGCCAGCAGATTATTGGGGACTAGCGGGATCACCGGGGAGCTGTTTTTT. This chain links TRBV5-1 with TRBJ2-2; 13 bases line up with TRBD2. From germline, CDR1 is SGHRS and CDR2 YFSETQ. J lost 4 bases, V lost 5 bases, and 8 bases had no gene match. There are 17 residues in the CDR3. Using reference TRBV5-1 and TRBJ2-2 for the parts outside the CDR3, the full variable domain is KAGVTQTPRYLIKTRGQQVTLSCSPISGHRSVSWYQQTPGQGLQFLFEYFSETQRNKGNFPGRFSGRQFSNSRSEMNVSTLELGDSALYLCASRLLGTSGITGELFFGEGSRLTVL.

The rearrangement uses TRBV7-2 and TRBJ2-7; 7 bases are a match to TRBD1. The CDR3 runs 15 residues. Germline V lookup: CDR1 SGHTA, CDR2 FQGNSA. V shed 6 bases, J shed 2 bases, and the junction held 10 bases outside the gene matches. The DNA of the CDR3 is TGTGCCAGCAGATCCGGGACAGCAAGCCCCTACGAGCAGTACTTC. Its translation is CASRSGTASPYEQYF. Combining the CDR3 with reference TRBV7-2 and TRBJ2-7 gives the whole variable domain GAGVSQSPSNKVTEKGKDVELRCDPISGHTALYWYRQSLGQGLEFLIYFQGNSAPDKSGLPSDRFSAERTGGSVSTLTIQRTQQEDSAVYLCASRSGTASPYEQYFGPGTRLTVT.

The chain links TRBV5-1 to TRBJ1-2, with a tentative D call TRBD1 (6 bases). Trimming left V 0 bases short and J 2 bases short, with 11 bases between. The CDR3 sequence is 15 residues long. Per germline, CDR1 SGHRS and CDR2 YFSETQ. Written as DNA, the CDR3 is TGCGCCAGCAGCTTGGTGCCAGGGGAGAACTATGGCTACACCTTC. Translating it yields CASSLVPGENYGYTF.

The V call is TRBV18, the J call TRBJ2-2; D not resolved. Germline-derived CDR1 and CDR2 are KGHSH and LQKENI. The ends were cut back, 2 bases at V and 6 bases at J, with 13 bases in the middle. The length of the CDR3 is 15 residues. The CDR3 sequence: CASSPKVDLPGELFF. Written as DNA, the CDR3 is TGTGCCAGCTCACCAAAGGTCGACCTCCCCGGGGAGCTGTTTTTT.

V usage is TRBV19 and J usage is TRBJ2-1, with TRBD2 matching 12 bases. Germline assignment: CDR1 LNHDA and CDR2 SQIVND (reference sequence). Trimming at V came to 3 bases and at J to 7 bases, leaving 10 bases not matched to a gene. CDR3 length equals 17 residues. The CDR3 protein is CASSITSSGRARNEQFF. CDR3 sequence (DNA): TGTGCCAGTAGTATTACTTCTAGCGGGAGGGCCCGTAATGAGCAGTTCTTC. The full variable domain, completed using reference TRBV19 and TRBJ2-1, is DGGITQSPKYLFRKEGQNVTLSCEQNLNHDAMYWYRQDPGQGLRLIYYSQIVNDFQKGDIAEGYSVSREKKESFPLTVTSAQKNPTAFYLCASSITSSGRARNEQFFGPGTRLTVL.

The chain is built from TRBV5-1 and TRBJ1-5, with D tentatively TRBD1 (5 bases). V lost 1 base and J lost 2, with 7 bases in between. The CDR3 is 14 residues long. Germline-derived CDR1 and CDR2 are SGHRS and YFSETQ. The CDR3 DNA is TGCGCCAGCAGCTTGTTGGGGGGCAATCAGCCCCAGCATTTT. It specifies CASSLLGGNQPQHF.

CDR3 bases: TGTGCCAGCAGCTCGGGCCCTAGAGGGGGCTACGAGCAGTACTTC. Protein product: CASSSGPRGGYEQYF. The chain recombines TRBV5-6 with TRBJ2-7; the D gene is possibly TRBD1 (6 bases). Per germline, CDR1 SGHDT and CDR2 YYEEEE. The CDR3 runs to 15 residues. Trimming shortened V by 3 bases and J by 3 bases, and 16 bases separated the two germline ends.

This clone was recorded a few times. The chain joins TRBV2 to TRBJ2-1; unclear D gene. Germline loops: CDR1 SNHLY, CDR2 FYNNEI. The CDR3 sequence is 14 residues long. The V gene lost 6 bases and the J gene lost 2 bases, with 11 bases spanning the gap. CDR3 in amino acids: CASRDPAAYNEQFF. CDR3 nucleotide sequence: TGTGCCAGCAGAGACCCCGCGGCCTACAATGAGCAGTTCTTC.

This chain links TRBV6-6 with TRBJ1-2; TRBD1 matches 11 bases. With V trimmed by 2 bases and J by 5 bases, 4 bases remained unmatched. Germline assignment: CDR1 MNHNY and CDR2 SVGAGI (reference sequence). The CDR3 is 15 residues long. CDR3 DNA: TGTGCCAGCAGTTACGGGGACAGGGGGGCTTATGGCTACACCTTC. This translates into CASSYGDRGAYGYTF.

V is TRBV15 and J is TRBJ2-7, with D uncertain. CDR3 length: 12 amino acids. From germline, CDR1 is LNHNV and CDR2 YYDKDF (reference sequence). V lost 5 bases and J 5 bases, leaving 10 bases between the germline ends. The CDR3: CATSPNTNEQYF. The CDR3 DNA sequence: TGTGCCACCAGCCCAAATACAAACGAGCAGTACTTC.

CDR3 nucleotides: TGTGCCAGCAGCCCGACTTACACTGAAGCTTTCTTT. Protein product: CASSPTYTEAFF. The rearrangement uses TRBV7-9 and TRBJ1-1; D unresolved. Germline CDR1 reads SEHNR; CDR2 reads FQNEAQ (reference sequence). The CDR3 loop spans 12 amino acids. The V end was cut by 5 bases, the J end by 3 bases, with 7 bases between.

This clone occurred many times. The genes are TRBV19 and TRBJ1-4; no firm D call. Germline V gene data show CDR1 as LNHDA and CDR2 as SQIVND (reference sequence). The CDR3 extends over 15 amino acids. V dropped 6 bases and J dropped 0 bases, with 11 bases sitting between them. The DNA for the CDR3 is TGTGCCAGTAGAAGGTCTGTCGCAACTAATGAAAAACTGTTTTTT. This gives the protein CASRRSVATNEKLFF.

The chain employs TRBV11-2 and TRBJ2-7, with TRBD1 as a possible D gene (6 bases). Germline lookup yields CDR1 SGHAT and CDR2 FQNNGV. V gave up 4 bases and J gave up 3 bases, with 10 bases separating them. The CDR3 is 13 residues long. CDR3 amino acids: CASSSGQYYEQYF. In DNA, the CDR3 is TGTGCCAGCAGCTCAGGACAGTACTACGAGCAGTACTTC. Complete variable domain (other parts from reference TRBV11-2 and TRBJ2-7): EAGVAQSPRYKIIEKRQSVAFWCNPISGHATLYWYQQILGQGPKLLIQFQNNGVVDDSQLPKDRFSAERLKGVDSTLKIQPAKLEDSAVYLCASSSGQYYEQYFGPGTRLTVT.

CDR3 residues: CASSRDRGPADTQYF. The CDR3 region has the DNA TGTGCCAGCAGCCGGGACAGGGGGCCTGCAGATACGCAGTATTTT. The chain links TRBV2 to TRBJ2-3, with 12 bases lining up with TRBD1. V lost 6 bases, J lost 4 bases, and 5 bases stayed unmatched. This CDR3 spans 15 amino acids. CDR1 is SNHLY and CDR2 is FYNNEI in the germline V gene.

This clone was found a few times. Other DNA sequences in this sample translate to the same CDR3. This chain connects TRBV28 to TRBJ1-2, with 7 bases that match TRBD1. The CDR3 loop spans 13 amino acids. Trimming at V came to 3 bases and at J to 7 bases, leaving 5 bases not matched to a gene. The germline gives CDR1 MDHEN, CDR2 SYDVKM. The CDR3 sequence is CASSLDRTGGYTF. The CDR3 region has the DNA TGTGCCAGCAGTTTGGACAGGACGGGTGGCTACACCTTC.

The chain has TRBV19 and TRBJ2-7; D gene unclear. Per germline, CDR1 LNHDA and CDR2 SQIVND (reference sequence). The V end was cut by 5 bases, the J end by 3 bases, with 14 bases between. The CDR3 extends over 14 amino acids. The CDR3 here is CASSLSGGLYEQYF. CDR3 sequence (DNA): TGTGCCAGTAGTTTGTCAGGCGGCCTCTACGAGCAGTACTTC. The variable domain in full, completed from reference TRBV19 and TRBJ2-7, reads DGGITQSPKYLFRKEGQNVTLSCEQNLNHDAMYWYRQDPGQGLRLIYYSQIVNDFQKGDIAEGYSVSREKKESFPLTVTSAQKNPTAFYLCASSLSGGLYEQYFGPGTRLTVT.

The rearrangement uses TRBV9 and TRBJ2-7, with 7 bases fitting TRBD2. With 3 bases clipped from V and 0 bases from J, the junction kept 6 bases outside the gene matches. Germline assignment: CDR1 SGDLS and CDR2 YYNGEE. The CDR3 has 15 residues. CDR3 bases: TGTGCCAGCAGCGCTAGCGGTAGGAGCTCCTACGAGCAGTACTTC. Translating gives CASSASGRSSYEQYF.